A single sample is the source of the 26 T cell receptor beta chains below, sequenced in a study of shared clonotypes between healthy human individuals. CD45RO-negative, CCR7-positively selected cells formed the naive CD8 fraction, excluding terminally differentiated effector memory CD45RA+ cells. TCRdb's table, derived via immunoSEQ multiplex PCR, lists solely in-frame clones and lacks some. The sample yields around 1,900,000 clones, 93% seen once. The sequencing input was naive CD8+ T cells from PBMCs. These receptors were obtained from a man aged 18 to 29 in good health. Some clones in this sample may be carry-over from other donors' samples.

V and J are TRBV28 and TRBJ1-1; 8 nucleotides agree with TRBD1. Looked up from germline, CDR1 is MDHEN and CDR2 is SYDVKM. The junction had 16 bases not matched to a gene; V was cut back by 5 bases and J by 5 bases. The CDR3 runs 17 residues. This chain's CDR3 is CASSPLRTGPLETEAFF. The DNA of the CDR3 is TGTGCCAGCAGTCCCCTCCGGACAGGGCCGCTAGAGACTGAAGCTTTCTTT.

The gene calls are TRBV18 and TRBJ2-3; 14 positions agree with TRBD2. Losses at the gene ends were 0 bases for V and 5 bases for J; bases not matched to a gene: 7. The CDR3 has 18 amino acids. CDR1 and CDR2 from the germline V gene are KGHSH and LQKENI. CDR3 sequence: CASSPPGLAGVYRDTQYF. The CDR3 coding sequence is TGTGCCAGCTCACCACCGGGACTAGCGGGAGTATACCGAGATACGCAGTATTTT.

In its sample, this clone was seen once. The chain combines TRBV5-1 with TRBJ1-1, with 8 positions matching TRBD1. Germline V gene sequence: CDR1 SGHRS, CDR2 YFSETQ. The V gene end was trimmed by 4 bases and the J gene end by 7 bases; junction bases not matched to a gene: 6. The CDR3 has 13 residues. As DNA, the CDR3 is TGCGCCAGCAGCCGGACAGGGATTAGTGAAGCTTTCTTT. It is translated as CASSRTGISEAFF.

This clone came up once. This chain uses TRBV5-5 with TRBJ2-7; no definite D call. CDR3 length: 15 amino acids. Deletions cut 7 bases from V and 3 bases from J, with 20 bases between. CDR1 SGHKS and CDR2 YYEKEE come from the germline V gene (reference sequence). CDR3 nucleotide sequence: TGTGCCAGCGTTTCCGACCCGGGCCCTAACTACGAGCAGTACTTC. Its protein is CASVSDPGPNYEQYF.

A remark on this clone: The sample contains more than one DNA sequence encoding this CDR3. The chain combines TRBV27 with TRBJ2-7; D uncertain. Per the germline V gene, CDR1 is MNHEY and CDR2 is SMNVEV (reference sequence). The V end lost 5 bases, the J end lost 3 bases, and 8 bases lay between the germline ends. The CDR3 spans 12 residues. The CDR3 DNA sequence: TGTGCCAGCAGTCCCAACAGCTACGAGCAGTACTTC. It encodes CASSPNSYEQYF.

This chain connects TRBV6-1 to TRBJ1-5; the D is unclear. V gave up 0 bases and J gave up 7 bases, with 28 bases separating them. Germline assignment: CDR1 MNHNS and CDR2 SASEGT. This CDR3 has 20 residues. As DNA, the CDR3 is TGTGCCAGCAGTGAAGCGAGGGAGATCGGGCAGCCTATTGCAAAACAGCCCCAGCATTTT. Amino acid sequence: CASSEAREIGQPIAKQPQHF.

The chain recombines TRBV19 with TRBJ1-2, with D hard to call. Germline-derived CDR1 and CDR2 are LNHDA and SQIVND (reference sequence). V was shortened by 5 bases and J by 3 bases, with 22 bases between the two germline ends. The length of the CDR3 is 17 residues. CDR3 amino acids: CASSVLYLTGRDYGYTF. DNA of the CDR3: TGTGCCAGTAGTGTCCTCTACTTGACTGGGAGGGACTATGGCTACACCTTC.

A remark on this clone: Other DNA sequences in this sample translate to the same CDR3. The chain is built from TRBV19 and TRBJ1-1, with TRBD1 identical over 7 bases. Germline CDR1 and CDR2: LNHDA and SQIVND (reference sequence). The CDR3 covers 13 residues. V lost 3 bases, J lost 5 bases, and 3 bases stayed unmatched. CDR3 region: CASSMGRGTEAFF. The CDR3 nucleotides read TGTGCCAGTAGTATGGGCAGGGGGACTGAAGCTTTCTTT.

Worth noting for this clone: The identical CDR3 is also encoded by other nucleotide sequences in the sample. This chain uses TRBV6-5 with TRBJ1-5; possible D gene TRBD1, 6 bases. This CDR3 contains 15 residues. Trimming cost V 5 bases and J 2 bases, with 13 bases left between them. CDR1 MNHEY and CDR2 SVGAGI come from the germline V gene. DNA of the CDR3: TGTGCCAGCAGTCCACTACGACAGGGCAATCAGCCCCAGCATTTT. Translating gives CASSPLRQGNQPQHF.

The chain recombines TRBV5-1 with TRBJ2-7; possible D gene TRBD1, 6 bases. The length of the CDR3 is 14 residues. Looked up from germline, CDR1 is SGHRS and CDR2 is YFSETQ. The V end lost 6 bases, the J end lost 5 bases, and 18 bases lay between the germline ends. CDR3 sequence (DNA): TGCGCCAGCAAATGGGGGACAAGCGCCAACGAGCAGTACTTC. It translates to CASKWGTSANEQYF.

This sequence joins TRBV6-1 and TRBJ2-6; D ambiguous. Germline loops: CDR1 MNHNS, CDR2 SASEGT. V shed 0 bases and J shed 8 bases, with 2 bases lying between them. This CDR3 is 12 amino acids long. The CDR3 DNA reads as TGTGCCAGCAGTGAAGCGCCCAACGTCCTGACTTTC. This encodes CASSEAPNVLTF.

The V gene is TRBV4-1, the J gene TRBJ2-7; 11 bases are shared with TRBD2. Losses at the gene ends were 1 base for V and 3 bases for J; bases not matched to a gene: 14. Germline V gene sequence: CDR1 MGHRA, CDR2 YSYEKL. The CDR3 loop spans 19 amino acids. The DNA of the CDR3 is TGCGCCAGCAGCCAAGTCCCGGGGATTAGCGGGAGGGTACACTACGAGCAGTACTTC. It yields the protein CASSQVPGISGRVHYEQYF.

The rearrangement joins TRBV28 to TRBJ1-5; 12 bases are a match to TRBD1. The CDR3 is made up of 18 amino acids. Germline V gives CDR1 MDHEN, CDR2 SYDVKM. The J segment lost 2 bases and the V segment lost 5 bases, leaving 10 bases of the junction unmatched. The CDR3 spells CASSHPGQGAFGNQPQHF. In nucleotides, the CDR3 is TGTGCCAGCAGTCATCCGGGACAGGGGGCTTTTGGCAATCAGCCCCAGCATTTT.

This chain's CDR3 is CASSLPGSGSNSYNEQFF. Written as DNA, the CDR3 is TGTGCCAGCAGCTTGCCCGGGAGCGGGAGTAACTCCTACAATGAGCAGTTCTTC. V gene TRBV7-6 combines with J gene TRBJ2-1; 8 bases map to TRBD2. Germline V gives CDR1 SGHVS, CDR2 FNYEAQ. J gave up 0 bases and V 3 bases, and 10 bases lay outside the gene matches. The length of the CDR3 is 18 residues.

This chain uses TRBV7-2 with TRBJ2-7; a weak D match, TRBD1 (5 bases). The CDR3 consists of 14 residues. Germline V CDR1 and CDR2: SGHTA, FQGNSA. V was pared by 0 bases and J by 6 bases, with 12 bases between. This chain's CDR3 is CASSLALGPIEQYF. The DNA of the CDR3 is TGTGCCAGCAGCTTAGCGCTGGGGCCGATCGAGCAGTACTTC.

V usage is TRBV4-3 and J usage is TRBJ2-3, with 10 bases matching TRBD2. The germline gives CDR1 LGHNA, CDR2 YSLEER. J was trimmed by 3 bases and V by 0 bases; bases with no gene match: 6. The CDR3 is 17 residues long. DNA for the CDR3: TGCGCCAGCAGCCAAGATGTAACTAGCGGGATTACAGATACGCAGTATTTT. Amino acids: CASSQDVTSGITDTQYF.

V is TRBV5-1 and J is TRBJ2-7; D is unclear. The length of the CDR3 is 13 residues. Germline values: CDR1 SGHRS, CDR2 YFSETQ. Trimming removed 1 base at V and 3 bases at J, with 8 bases between. The CDR3 DNA reads TGCGCCAGCAGCTTGAGTCCGGGCTACGAGCAGTACTTC. It encodes CASSLSPGYEQYF. The full variable domain, rest sourced from reference TRBV5-1 and TRBJ2-7, is KAGVTQTPRYLIKTRGQQVTLSCSPISGHRSVSWYQQTPGQGLQFLFEYFSETQRNKGNFPGRFSGRQFSNSRSEMNVSTLELGDSALYLCASSLSPGYEQYFGPGTRLTVT.

V is TRBV9 and J is TRBJ2-7, with TRBD1 as a possible D gene (7 bases). The CDR3 covers 14 residues. The germline CDR1 and CDR2 sequences are SGDLS and YYNGEE. Trimming shortened V by 5 bases and J by 5 bases, and 17 bases separated the two germline ends. For the CDR3, the DNA is TGTGCCAGCAGTGGAGGGGGCGCGGCGGACGAGCAGTACTTC. It is translated as CASSGGGAADEQYF.

V usage is TRBV9 and J usage is TRBJ2-2; 8 nucleotides agree with TRBD1. The CDR3 has 16 amino acids. V shed 3 bases and J 3 bases; nucleotides not matched to a gene: 7. Germline V gives CDR1 SGDLS, CDR2 YYNGEE. The CDR3 region has the DNA TGTGCCAGCAGCGCGACAGGGGTTGGGTACACCGGGGAGCTGTTTTTT. Amino acid sequence: CASSATGVGYTGELFF.

This chain connects TRBV6-1 to TRBJ2-7; possibly TRBD2 for D (6 bases). The CDR3 is made up of 14 amino acids. From germline, CDR1 is MNHNS and CDR2 SASEGT. Between the trimmed V and J ends, which lost 8 bases and 0 bases, there was a span of 14 bases. CDR3 sequence reads: CASAPGGVSYEQYF. In nucleotides, the CDR3 is TGTGCCAGCGCCCCCGGGGGAGTCTCCTACGAGCAGTACTTC.

V is TRBV30 and J is TRBJ2-7; 10 bases match TRBD2. Unmatched junction bases numbered 11, after V lost 2 bases and J lost 7 bases. This CDR3 comprises 15 residues. The germline V gene has CDR1 GTSNPN and CDR2 SVGIG (reference sequence). CDR3 protein: CAWSKGLAGVEEQYF. CDR3 bases: TGTGCCTGGAGTAAAGGTCTAGCGGGAGTGGAAGAGCAGTACTTC. Full variable domain (missing parts from reference TRBV30 and TRBJ2-7): SQTIHQWPATLVQPVGSPLSLECTVEGTSNPNLYWYRQAAGRGLQLLFYSVGIGQISSEVPQNLSASRPQDRQFILSSKKLLLSDSGFYLCAWSKGLAGVEEQYFGPGTRLTVT.

The chain is built from TRBV6-1 and TRBJ1-1; weak D call: TRBD1 (5 bases). Germline CDR1 MNHNS, CDR2 SASEGT. The CDR3 sequence is 12 residues long. The ends were cut back, 6 bases at V and 6 bases at J, with 11 bases in the middle. The CDR3 region is CASSSGEPEAFF. For the CDR3, the DNA is TGTGCCAGCAGCTCGGGGGAACCTGAAGCTTTCTTT.

The DNA for the CDR3 is TGTGCCAGCATCGACACAGATACGCAGTATTTT. This sequence encodes CASIDTDTQYF. V gene TRBV7-9 combines with J gene TRBJ2-3, with no clear D. Germline V gene data show CDR1 as SEHNR and CDR2 as FQNEAQ (reference sequence). The CDR3 sequence is 11 residues long. Trimming cost V 7 bases and J 2 bases, with 4 bases left between them.

The chain recombines TRBV4-1 with TRBJ1-4; weak D call: TRBD1 (5 bases). V was trimmed by 4 bases and J by 3 bases, leaving 12 bases between them. The CDR3 is made up of 15 amino acids. Germline lookup yields CDR1 MGHRA and CDR2 YSYEKL. DNA of the CDR3: TGCGCCAGCAGCCTAAGCCCGGGGGCTAATGAAAAACTGTTTTTT. Amino acid sequence: CASSLSPGANEKLFF.

This clone was detected only a few times. The CDR3 DNA reads TGTGCCAGCAGCCCGTGGACGGGCGGGACTGAAGCTTTCTTT. This encodes CASSPWTGGTEAFF. V gene TRBV14 combines with J gene TRBJ1-1; the D is unclear. V was trimmed by 4 bases and J by 5 bases, leaving 14 bases between them. Germline assignment: CDR1 SGHDN and CDR2 FVKESK. This CDR3 comprises 14 residues.

For this clone: Additional DNA sequences in this sample encode the identical CDR3. The chain couples TRBV5-1 to TRBJ1-1; tentative D call: TRBD1 (5 bases). CDR3 length equals 11 residues. Trimming cost V 5 bases and J 7 bases, with 9 bases left between them. Germline CDR1 reads SGHRS; CDR2 reads YFSETQ. CDR3 sequence reads: CASSLGGEAFF. The CDR3 DNA follows: TGCGCCAGCAGTCTGGGGGGTGAAGCTTTCTTT.